This T cell receptor beta chain was sequenced in a study of cytomegalovirus exposure and HLA in healthy donors. It was with 60 Vbeta and 13 Jbeta primers that the PCR ran. Sequencing was performed with immunoSEQ multiplex PCR; in TCRdb, only in-frame clones are kept and a portion is missing. The table records 150,000 or so clones, less than 90% of them present only once. Whole-study results and caveats: Listed as cytomegalovirus-associated were around 160 TCR beta chains. Within an earlier analysis, most TCR beta V segments proved productive either about 90% or about 30% of the time. In a later analysis, about 17,000 TCR beta sequences were associated with HLA alleles at 0.05 false discovery rate.

V was clipped by 6 bases and J by 10 bases, with 19 bases between them. CDR3 length equals 14 residues. The germline V gene has CDR1 MGHDK and CDR2 SYGVNS. With respect to this clone: The antigen is unknown.

The rearrangement uses TRBV25-1 and TRBJ2-1; the D gene is possibly TRBD2 (6 bases). The TCR sequence derives from a man aged 25-45 years in good health and CMV-seronegative. Material: PBMCs. The CDR3 here is CASSPIGGYSEQFF. The DNA for the CDR3 is TGTGCCAGCAGCCCCATTGGAGGGTACTCGGAGCAGTTCTTC. The entire variable domain, with the rest obtained from reference TRBV25-1 and TRBJ2-1, is as follows: EADIYQTPRYLVIGTGKKITLECSQTMGHDKMYWYQQDPGMELHLIHYSYGVNSTEKGDLSSESTVSRIRTEHFPLTLESARPSHTSQYLCASSPIGGYSEQFFGPGTRLTVL.